The 12 T cell receptor beta chains in this list originate from one sample, sequenced in a study of blood T cell repertoires in COVID-19. Using immunoSEQ multiplex PCR, the repertoire was profiled, and TCRdb retains in-frame clones only, with some absent. The table has approximately 150,000 clones, 86% seen once. Sequenced: peripheral blood. Source of these receptors: a woman in her 70s with acute or convalescent COVID-19.

The V gene is TRBV7-3, the J gene TRBJ2-3, with 10 bases aligning to TRBD1. Germline V gives CDR1 SGHTA, CDR2 FQGTGA. V was pared by 5 bases and J by 0 bases, with 2 bases of the junction left unmatched. This CDR3 region has 15 residues. The CDR3 is CASSGDRGSTDTQYF. CDR3 DNA sequence: TGTGCCAGCAGCGGGGACAGGGGAAGCACAGATACGCAGTATTTT.

This chain joins TRBV6-1 and TRBJ2-7; 8 positions agree with TRBD2. The junction had 7 bases not matched to a gene; V was cut back by 5 bases and J by 1 base. Germline V CDR1 and CDR2: MNHNS, SASEGT. This CDR3 is built from 15 residues. CDR3 bases: TGTGCCAGCAGTTCCGGGACTAGGACATCCTACGAGCAGTACTTC. It codes for CASSSGTRTSYEQYF.

CDR3 sequence reads: CASSILTTKTDTQYF. CDR3 DNA: TGTGCCAGTTCTATCCTTACTACGAAAACAGATACGCAGTATTTT. This chain links TRBV5-5 with TRBJ2-3; no clear D gene. The V gene lost 8 bases and the J gene lost 3 bases, with 19 bases spanning the gap. CDR3 length: 15 residues. CDR1 and CDR2 (germline): SGHKS, YYEKEE (reference sequence).

CDR3 in DNA: TGTGCCAGCAGACGAACAGGGGGCGGAAACACCATATATTTT. This sequence encodes CASRRTGGGNTIYF. The V and J genes are TRBV7-2 and TRBJ1-3; 9 positions agree with TRBD1. Per germline, CDR1 SGHTA and CDR2 FQGNSA. The CDR3 runs 14 residues. V lost 6 bases and J lost 4; bases outside the gene matches: 4.

The chain joins TRBV5-6 to TRBJ2-7; D perhaps matches TRBD2 (6 bases). CDR1 and CDR2 from the germline V gene are SGHDT and YYEEEE. The V end lost 4 bases, the J end lost 3 bases, and 14 bases lay between the germline ends. The CDR3 has 14 residues. CDR3 coding DNA: TGTGCCAGCAGCATGATGGCTAGCGACTACGAGCAGTACTTC. It codes for CASSMMASDYEQYF. The full variable domain, in which reference TRBV5-6 and TRBJ2-7 provide the parts outside the CDR3, is DAGVTQSPTHLIKTRGQQVTLRCSPKSGHDTVSWYQQALGQGPQFIFQYYEEEERQRGNFPDRFSGHQFPNYSSELNVNALLLGDSALYLCASSMMASDYEQYFGPGTRLTVT.

This clone was observed a few times. The J gene is TRBJ1-1, the V gene TRBV29-1; 7 bases map to TRBD1. Trimming at V came to 6 bases and at J to 1 base, leaving 5 bases not matched to a gene. Germline CDR1 SQVTM, CDR2 ANQGSEA. CDR3 length: 13 residues. The CDR3 loop reads CSVGQTKNTEAFF. CDR3 nucleotides: TGCAGCGTGGGACAGACAAAGAACACTGAAGCTTTCTTT. The full variable domain, completed using reference TRBV29-1 and TRBJ1-1, is SAVISQKPSRDICQRGTSLTIQCQVDSQVTMMFWYRQQPGQSLTLIATANQGSEATYESGFVIDKFPISRPNLTFSTLTVSNMSPEDSSIYLCSVGQTKNTEAFFGQGTRLTVV.

The chain is built from TRBV3-1 (or the pseudogene TRBV3-2) and TRBJ1-3; D call uncertain. The CDR3 totals 16 residues. The germline CDR1 and CDR2 sequences are LGHDT and YNNKEL (reference sequence). The germline V and J ends were trimmed by 1 base and 0 bases, with 10 bases remaining between them. In DNA, the CDR3 is TGTGCCAGCAGCCAAGGCCAGGCCTACTCTGGAAACACCATATATTTT. This gives the protein CASSQGQAYSGNTIYF.

The genes are TRBV30 and TRBJ1-1, with D unclear. The germline V and J ends were trimmed by 3 bases and 1 base, with 6 bases remaining between them. The CDR3 extends over 12 amino acids. The germline V gene encodes CDR1 GTSNPN and CDR2 SVGIG (reference sequence). The CDR3, as DNA: TGTGCCTGGAGGGCAGGGAACACTGAAGCTTTCTTT. It is translated as CAWRAGNTEAFF.

In nucleotides, the CDR3 is TGCGCCAGCAGCGTACAGGGGGCTTTTATGAACACTGAAGCTTTCTTT. Protein product: CASSVQGAFMNTEAFF. V is TRBV4-1 and J is TRBJ1-1; 9 nucleotides align to TRBD1. The junction had 7 bases not matched to a gene; V was cut back by 5 bases and J by 0 bases. Germline CDR1 reads MGHRA; CDR2 reads YSYEKL. The CDR3 extends over 16 amino acids.

The V gene is TRBV6-2 or TRBV6-3, the J gene TRBJ2-7; a possible D gene is TRBD2 (6 bases). The CDR3 consists of 14 residues. V lost 5 bases, J lost 2 bases, and 13 bases lay in between. Germline values: CDR1 MNHEY, CDR2 SVGEGT. DNA for the CDR3: TGTGCCAGCAGTAATAGCGGTGGGACCTACGAGCAGTACTTC. This gives the protein CASSNSGGTYEQYF.

V and J are TRBV13 and TRBJ2-2; 7 bases are a match to TRBD1. Trimming removed 4 bases from V and 4 bases from J; junction bases left unmatched: 6. CDR3 length: 15 amino acids. Germline assignment: CDR1 PRHDT and CDR2 FYEKMQ (reference sequence). The CDR3 sequence: CASSSATGSTGELFF. Here the CDR3 DNA reads TGTGCCAGCAGCTCTGCGACAGGGAGCACCGGGGAGCTGTTTTTT. The entire variable domain, with the rest obtained from reference TRBV13 and TRBJ2-2, is as follows: AAGVIQSPRHLIKEKRETATLKCYPIPRHDTVYWYQQGPGQDPQFLISFYEKMQSDKGSIPDRFSAQQFSDYHSELNMSSLELGDSALYFCASSSATGSTGELFFGEGSRLTVL.

V usage is TRBV7-2 and J usage is TRBJ2-5, with 7 nucleotides matching TRBD2. Unmatched junction bases numbered 8, after V lost 5 bases and J lost 5 bases. Germline CDR1 and CDR2: SGHTA and FQGNSA. This CDR3 is built from 14 residues. The CDR3 DNA reads TGTGCCAGCAGCCGCATAACGGGAGGTGAGACCCAGTACTTC. Residues: CASSRITGGETQYF.